This T cell receptor (beta chain) came from a study of metastatic and nonmetastatic thyroid tumors. Study as a whole: Both malignant and benign thyroid patients supplied peripheral blood and tumor or nodule tissue samples, across which the repertoires of these patients were then compared. Points from the study as a whole: The study reportedly found significantly higher TCR beta diversity in malignant thyroid tumors than benign nodules, in blood and tumor.

How the authors handled the data: The distant-metastasis classifier for papillary thyroid cancer was built from CDR3 differences across clinicopathological groups. TCRdb re-called clones from the PCR reads using MiXCR. The V and J calls were not made by the authors but by TCRdb's processing. The sample has about 31,000 clones, about 21% seen once. No patient had received any treatment before thyroid surgery. This clone occurred many times. As yet, its antigen is unknown. Trimming stripped 6 bases from V and 0 bases from J, with 9 bases between. The CDR3 runs 14 residues. CDR1 DFQATT and CDR2 SNEGSKA come from the germline V gene (reference sequence).

Material for sequencing was blood. The TCR was taken from a female donor with papillary thyroid cancer or a benign thyroid nodule (not recorded which). Some clones in this sample may be carry-over from other donors' samples. The chain couples TRBV20-1 to TRBJ2-6, with a weak D call TRBD1 (6 bases). The CDR3, as DNA: TGCAGTGCGCAGGGGACCTCTGGGGCCAACGTCCTGACTTTC. Amino acids: CSAQGTSGANVLTF.